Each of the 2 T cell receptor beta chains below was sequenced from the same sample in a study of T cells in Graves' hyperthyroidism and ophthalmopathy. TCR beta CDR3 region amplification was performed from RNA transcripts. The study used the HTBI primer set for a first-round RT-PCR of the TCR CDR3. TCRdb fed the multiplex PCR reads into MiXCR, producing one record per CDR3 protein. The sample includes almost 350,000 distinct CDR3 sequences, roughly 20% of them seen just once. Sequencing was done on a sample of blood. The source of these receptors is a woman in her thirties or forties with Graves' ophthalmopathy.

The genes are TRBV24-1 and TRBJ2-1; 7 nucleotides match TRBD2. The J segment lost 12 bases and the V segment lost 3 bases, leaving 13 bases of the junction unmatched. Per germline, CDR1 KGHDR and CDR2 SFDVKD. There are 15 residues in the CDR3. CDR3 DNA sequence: TGTGCCACCAGTGATCTCATCTCCGGGAGGATTAGGCAGTTCTTC. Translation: CATSDLISGRIRQFF.

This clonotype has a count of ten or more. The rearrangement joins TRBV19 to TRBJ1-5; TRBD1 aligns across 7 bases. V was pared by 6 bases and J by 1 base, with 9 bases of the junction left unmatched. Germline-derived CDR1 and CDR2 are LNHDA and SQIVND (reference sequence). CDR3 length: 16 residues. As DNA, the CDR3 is TGTGCCAGTAGACCTACAGGGGCGAGGAGCAATCAGCCCCAGCATTTT. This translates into CASRPTGARSNQPQHF.